This T cell receptor beta chain was profiled in a study of CD8+ T cells in alopecia areata. Study-wide results and caveats: There were also resident alphabeta T cells of normal skin sequenced in scalp samples.

With respect to this clone: No antigen is known for it.

V lost 4 bases, J lost 4 bases, and 5 bases stayed unmatched. Germline V gives CDR1 SQVTM, CDR2 ANQGSEA. This CDR3 has 15 amino acids. RNA was isolated and reverse transcribed to cDNA, the sequencing template. Sequencing used immunoSEQ multiplex PCR; TCRdb keeps in-frame clones, though not all of them. The profile shows some 120,000 clones, over 60% of them singletons. Treatment: oral pan-JAK inhibitor, 5-10 mg twice daily. The rearrangement joins TRBV29-1 to TRBJ2-2; 11 bases agree with TRBD2. The TCR comes from a human donor with alopecia areata. Sequencing used CD4+ T cells sorted from blood, obtained at week 4, from a patient treated with tofacitinib. CDR3 bases: TGCAGCGTTGGTCTAGCGGGAGGTGGCACCGGGGAGCTGTTTTTT. Its protein product is CSVGLAGGGTGELFF.